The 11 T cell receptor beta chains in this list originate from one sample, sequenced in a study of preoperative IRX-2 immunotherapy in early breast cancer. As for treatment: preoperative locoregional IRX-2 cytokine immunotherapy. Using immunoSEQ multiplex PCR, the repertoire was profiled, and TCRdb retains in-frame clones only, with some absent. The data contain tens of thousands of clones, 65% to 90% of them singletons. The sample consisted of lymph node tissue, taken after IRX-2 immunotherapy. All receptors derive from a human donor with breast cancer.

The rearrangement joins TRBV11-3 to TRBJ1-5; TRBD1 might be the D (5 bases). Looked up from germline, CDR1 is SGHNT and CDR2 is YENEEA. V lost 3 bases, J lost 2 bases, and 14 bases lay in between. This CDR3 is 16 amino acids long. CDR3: CASSFAGRVGNQPQHF. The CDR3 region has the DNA TGTGCCAGCAGCTTCGCAGGGCGAGTCGGCAATCAGCCCCAGCATTTT.

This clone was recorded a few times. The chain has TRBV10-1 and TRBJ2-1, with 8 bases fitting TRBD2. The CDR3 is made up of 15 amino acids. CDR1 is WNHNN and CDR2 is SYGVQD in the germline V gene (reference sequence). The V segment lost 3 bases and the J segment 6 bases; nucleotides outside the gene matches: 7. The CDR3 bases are TGCGCCAGCAGTGATCGGGGGGGGGTCGTCAATGAGCAGTTCTTC. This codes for CASSDRGGVVNEQFF.

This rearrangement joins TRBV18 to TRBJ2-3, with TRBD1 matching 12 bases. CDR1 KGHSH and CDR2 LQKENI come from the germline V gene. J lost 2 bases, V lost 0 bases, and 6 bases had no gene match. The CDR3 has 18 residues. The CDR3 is CASSPPRGQGASTDTQYF. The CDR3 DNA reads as TGTGCCAGCTCACCACCTAGGGGACAGGGGGCCTCCACAGATACGCAGTATTTT.

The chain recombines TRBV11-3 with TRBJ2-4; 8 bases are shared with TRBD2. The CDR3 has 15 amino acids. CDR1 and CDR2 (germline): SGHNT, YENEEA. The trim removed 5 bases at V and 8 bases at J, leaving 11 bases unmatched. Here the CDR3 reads CASSARGTGGDIQYF. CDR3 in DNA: TGTGCCAGCAGCGCCCGGGGCACGGGGGGGGACATTCAGTACTTC. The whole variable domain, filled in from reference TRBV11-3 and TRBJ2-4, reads EAGVVQSPRYKIIEKKQPVAFWCNPISGHNTLYWYLQNLGQGPELLIRYENEEAVDDSQLPKDRFSAERLKGVDSTLKIQPAELGDSAVYLCASSARGTGGDIQYFGAGTRLSVL.

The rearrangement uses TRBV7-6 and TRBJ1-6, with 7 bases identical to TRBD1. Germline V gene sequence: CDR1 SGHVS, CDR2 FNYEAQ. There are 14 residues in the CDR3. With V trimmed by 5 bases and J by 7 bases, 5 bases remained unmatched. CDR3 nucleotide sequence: TGTGCCAGCAGCCGCGACAGGGAAAATTCACCCCTCCACTTT. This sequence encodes CASSRDRENSPLHF. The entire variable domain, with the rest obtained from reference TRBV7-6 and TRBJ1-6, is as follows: GAGVSQSPRYKVTKRGQDVALRCDPISGHVSLYWYRQALGQGPEFLTYFNYEAQQDKSGLPNDRFSAERPEGSISTLTIQRTEQRDSAMYRCASSRDRENSPLHFGNGTRLTVT.

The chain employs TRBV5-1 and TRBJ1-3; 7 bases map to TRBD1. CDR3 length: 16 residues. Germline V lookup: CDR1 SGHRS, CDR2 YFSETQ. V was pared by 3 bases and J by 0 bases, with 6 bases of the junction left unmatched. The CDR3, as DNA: TGCGCCAGCAGCTCACTCGGACAGGCCTCTGGAAACACCATATATTTT. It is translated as CASSSLGQASGNTIYF.

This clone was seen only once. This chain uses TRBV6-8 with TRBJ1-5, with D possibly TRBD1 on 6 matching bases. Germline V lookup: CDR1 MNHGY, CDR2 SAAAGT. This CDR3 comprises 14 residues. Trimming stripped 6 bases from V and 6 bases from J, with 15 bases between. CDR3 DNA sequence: TGTGCCAGCAGAGCACAGGGAATGGGTCAGCCCCAGCATTTT. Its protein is CASRAQGMGQPQHF.

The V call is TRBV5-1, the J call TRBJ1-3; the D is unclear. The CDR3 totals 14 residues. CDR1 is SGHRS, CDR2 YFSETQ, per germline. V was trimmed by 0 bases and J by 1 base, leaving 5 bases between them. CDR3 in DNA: TGCGCCAGCAGCTTGGACGGATCTGGAAACACCATATATTTT. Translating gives CASSLDGSGNTIYF.

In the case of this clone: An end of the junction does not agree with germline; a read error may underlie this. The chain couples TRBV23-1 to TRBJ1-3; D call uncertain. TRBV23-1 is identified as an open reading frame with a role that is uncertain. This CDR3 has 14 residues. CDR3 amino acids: CASSQFTAGNTIYF. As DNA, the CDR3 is TGCGCCAGCAGCCAATTCACGGCTGGAAACACCATATATTTT.

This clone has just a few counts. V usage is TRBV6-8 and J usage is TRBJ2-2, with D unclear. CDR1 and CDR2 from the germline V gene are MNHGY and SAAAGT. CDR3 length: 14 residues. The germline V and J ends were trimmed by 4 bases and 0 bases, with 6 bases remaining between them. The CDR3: CASSWGTNTGELFF. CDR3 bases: TGTGCCAGCAGTTGGGGAACGAACACCGGGGAGCTGTTTTTT.

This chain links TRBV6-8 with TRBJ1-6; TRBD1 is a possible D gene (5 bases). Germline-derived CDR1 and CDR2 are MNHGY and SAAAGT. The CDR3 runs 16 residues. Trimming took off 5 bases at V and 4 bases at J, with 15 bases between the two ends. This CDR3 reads CASSQHRNRYNSPLHF. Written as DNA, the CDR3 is TGTGCCAGCAGTCAACACAGGAATCGTTATAATTCACCCCTCCACTTT.